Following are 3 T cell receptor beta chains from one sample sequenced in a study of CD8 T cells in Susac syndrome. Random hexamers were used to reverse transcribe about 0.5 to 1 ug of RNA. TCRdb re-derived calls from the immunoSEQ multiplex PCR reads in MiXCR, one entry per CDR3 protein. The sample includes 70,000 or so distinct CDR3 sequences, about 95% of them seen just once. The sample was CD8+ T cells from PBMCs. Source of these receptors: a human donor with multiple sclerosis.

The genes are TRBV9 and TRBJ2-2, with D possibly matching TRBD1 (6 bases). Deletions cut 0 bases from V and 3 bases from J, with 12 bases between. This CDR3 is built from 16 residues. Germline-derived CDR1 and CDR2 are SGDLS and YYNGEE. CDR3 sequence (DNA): TGTGCCAGCAGCGTAGGAAGGGACACCCACACCGGGGAGCTGTTTTTT. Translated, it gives CASSVGRDTHTGELFF.

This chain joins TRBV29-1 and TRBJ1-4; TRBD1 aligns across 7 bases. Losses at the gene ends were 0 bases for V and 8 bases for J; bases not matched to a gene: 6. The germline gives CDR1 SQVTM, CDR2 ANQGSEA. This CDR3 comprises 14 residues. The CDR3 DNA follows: TGCAGCGTTGAAGACGAGACAGGGAGGGAAAAACTGTTTTTT. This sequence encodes CSVEDETGREKLFF.

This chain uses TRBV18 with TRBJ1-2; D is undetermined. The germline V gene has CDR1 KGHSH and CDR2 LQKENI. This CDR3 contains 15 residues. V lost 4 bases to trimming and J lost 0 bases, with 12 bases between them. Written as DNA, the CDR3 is TGTGCCAGCTCACAGTTGAGCCATCCTAACTATGGCTACACCTTC. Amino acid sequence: CASSQLSHPNYGYTF.